This TCR beta chain emerged from a study of response to subunit inactivated influenza vaccine. Study-level results: Each seasonal influenza vaccination recruits few new T cells, the authors suggested.

This CDR3 contains 12 residues. The V gene lost 6 bases and the J gene lost 6 bases, with 9 bases spanning the gap. Germline lookup yields CDR1 MNHEY and CDR2 SVGEGT. In TCRdb, the RT-PCR reads were re-called with MiXCR into one record per CDR3 protein. The sample comprises about 500,000 distinct CDR3 sequences, 16% of which are singletons, and less than 4% rests with the top ten. This clonotype was recorded a few times. Its antigen is undetermined. This specimen was CD4+ T cells sorted from PBMCs, taken less than 30 months after vaccination. This sequence was found in a man in his fifties or sixties who received an inactivated influenza vaccine. The gene calls are TRBV6-2 or TRBV6-3 and TRBJ2-4; D gene uncertain. The CDR3 DNA reads as TGTGCCAGCAGCCCGAACAGAAACATTCAGTACTTC. Translated: CASSPNRNIQYF.